The next 25 T cell receptor beta chains were all read from a single sample in a study of blood T cell repertoires in COVID-19 (dated by TCRdb to 2020 to 2021). The receptor library was made with the immunoSEQ multiplex PCR assay. The table comes from immuneACCESS by way of TCRdb, which keeps in-frame sequences with V and J called. Part of the clones is missing from these tables; in studies checked, under half for an unresolved V gene and the rest for unknown reasons. For this sample there are around 260,000 clones; around nine tenths appear just once. Jointly, the top ten make up over 7.5% of the sample. The sequenced sample consisted of peripheral blood. These receptors came from a middle-aged man who had recovered from COVID-19.

This clone has only a few counts. The J gene is TRBJ2-7, the V gene TRBV6-4; 11 nucleotides align to TRBD2. The CDR3 covers 18 residues. Germline V lookup: CDR1 MRHNA, CDR2 SNTAGT. V was pared by 3 bases and J by 2 bases, with 12 bases of the junction left unmatched. The CDR3 bases are TGTGCCAGCAGTGATTACTGGACTAGCGGGCTGCGGACCTACGAGCAGTACTTC. It yields the protein CASSDYWTSGLRTYEQYF.

This chain connects TRBV5-6 to TRBJ1-2, with 9 bases aligning to TRBD1. V dropped 4 bases and J dropped 8; count of bases not matched to a gene: 15. The CDR3 runs to 16 residues. Germline-derived CDR1 and CDR2 are SGHDT and YYEEEE. CDR3 protein: CASSTLSRDRVGGYTF. Written as DNA, the CDR3 is TGTGCCAGCAGCACTCTGTCCCGGGACAGGGTGGGGGGCTACACCTTC.

This clone has only one observation. This chain uses TRBV5-1 with TRBJ2-3, with 7 bases that match TRBD1. The CDR3 has 18 residues. V shed 4 bases and J 0 bases; nucleotides not matched to a gene: 14. Germline CDR1 is SGHRS and CDR2 is YFSETQ. The CDR3 DNA follows: TGCGCCAGCAGCCCGTTGGCTAGACAGGGCATTAGCACAGATACGCAGTATTTT. Amino acids: CASSPLARQGISTDTQYF. Supplemented by reference TRBV5-1 and TRBJ2-3, the full variable domain reads KAGVTQTPRYLIKTRGQQVTLSCSPISGHRSVSWYQQTPGQGLQFLFEYFSETQRNKGNFPGRFSGRQFSNSRSEMNVSTLELGDSALYLCASSPLARQGISTDTQYFGPGTRLTVL.

This chain connects TRBV29-1 to TRBJ1-2, with D unresolved. The CDR3 has 13 residues. Trimming removed 1 base at V and 8 bases at J, with 14 bases between. The germline V gene has CDR1 SQVTM and CDR2 ANQGSEA. As DNA, the CDR3 is TGCAGCGTTGAAGGTGCGGATATAGAGGGCTACACCTTC. It encodes CSVEGADIEGYTF.

This sequence joins TRBV19 and TRBJ1-5; D is perhaps TRBD1 (6 bases). The CDR3 extends over 13 amino acids. Germline-derived CDR1 and CDR2 are LNHDA and SQIVND (reference sequence). V gave up 5 bases and J gave up 5 bases, with 10 bases separating them. The CDR3 loop is CASSEGQHQPQHF. DNA of the CDR3: TGTGCCAGTAGTGAAGGACAGCATCAGCCCCAGCATTTT.

This clone has a single count. This chain connects TRBV10-3 to TRBJ2-5, with D maybe TRBD2 (6 bases). V dropped 6 bases and J dropped 4 bases, with 27 bases sitting between them. The CDR3 is made up of 18 amino acids. Germline values: CDR1 ENHRY, CDR2 SYGVKD. CDR3 amino acids: CAISARVSLDGRGETQYF. In DNA, the CDR3 is TGTGCCATCAGCGCCCGGGTTTCCCTCGACGGGAGAGGAGAGACCCAGTACTTC.

A single count supports this clone. The rearrangement links TRBV6-1 to TRBJ2-2, with 7 bases identical to TRBD1. From germline, CDR1 is MNHNS and CDR2 SASEGT. Trimming cost V 3 bases and J 5 bases; bases outside gene matches: 12. The CDR3 length is 17 residues. The CDR3 bases are TGTGCCAGCAGTGAGGGGACAGCAAGACGGAGAACCGGGGAGCTGTTTTTT. It is translated as CASSEGTARRRTGELFF.

The chain combines TRBV5-1 with TRBJ2-3; 9 positions agree with TRBD1. This CDR3 is 15 amino acids long. V gave up 4 bases and J gave up 4 bases; unmatched junction bases: 7. CDR1 and CDR2 from the germline V gene are SGHRS and YFSETQ. The CDR3 loop is CASSLDRGWADTQYF. The CDR3 DNA reads as TGCGCCAGCAGCCTCGACAGGGGGTGGGCAGATACGCAGTATTTT.

The CDR3 loop is CASSHPGPYNEQFF. Written as DNA, the CDR3 is TGCGCCAGCAGCCATCCAGGGCCGTACAATGAGCAGTTCTTC. The chain has TRBV4-3 and TRBJ2-1; a weak D match, TRBD1 (5 bases). The germline V gene encodes CDR1 LGHNA and CDR2 YSLEER. This CDR3 is 14 amino acids long. V lost 3 bases and J lost 4, with 10 bases in between.

V gene TRBV12-3 or TRBV12-4 combines with J gene TRBJ1-2; TRBD1 matches at 7 bases. Trimming cost V 5 bases and J 4 bases; bases outside gene matches: 4. The CDR3 is made up of 13 amino acids. The CDR3 DNA reads as TGTGCCAGCAGTGCCCGGGACAGCTATGGCTACACCTTC. Amino acid sequence: CASSARDSYGYTF.

V and J are TRBV4-2 and TRBJ2-2; tentative D call: TRBD1 (5 bases). V was clipped by 10 bases and J by 0 bases, with 12 bases between them. CDR1 and CDR2 from the germline V gene are LGHNA and YNFKEQ. The CDR3 has 14 residues. The CDR3 DNA is TGTGCCACCAGACAGCACGCGAACACCGGGGAGCTGTTTTTT. This sequence encodes CATRQHANTGELFF.

This clone appeared once. V and J are TRBV11-2 and TRBJ2-5, with 12 bases that match TRBD2. This CDR3 is 16 amino acids long. Germline lookup yields CDR1 SGHAT and CDR2 FQNNGV. J was trimmed by 9 bases and V by 3 bases; bases with no gene match: 11. The CDR3 reads CASSFPGTSGLRAQYF. The CDR3 bases are TGTGCCAGCAGCTTCCCCGGGACTAGCGGGCTCAGGGCCCAGTACTTC.

The chain joins TRBV18 to TRBJ1-5, with TRBD1 matching over 7 bases. The CDR3 sequence is 16 residues long. J lost 7 bases, V lost 1 base, and 10 bases had no gene match. The germline gives CDR1 KGHSH, CDR2 LQKENI. DNA of the CDR3: TGTGCCAGCTCACCACACTTTGACAGGGTACGACAGCCCCAGCATTTT. Its translation is CASSPHFDRVRQPQHF.

The chain uses TRBV6-2 or TRBV6-3 and TRBJ1-4, with a weak D call TRBD1 (5 bases). Germline CDR1 and CDR2: MNHEY and SVGEGT. V was shortened by 4 bases and J by 4 bases, with 16 bases between the two germline ends. This CDR3 has 16 residues. In DNA, the CDR3 is TGTGCCAGCAGTTTCGACAGAGGACGCGATAATGAAAAACTGTTTTTT. It is translated as CASSFDRGRDNEKLFF.

The CDR3 DNA sequence: TGCGCCAGCAGCTTGGTGCGGCACGGCGCAACTAATGAAAAACTGTTTTTT. Translating it yields CASSLVRHGATNEKLFF. The rearrangement joins TRBV5-1 to TRBJ1-4; D gene unclear. Germline V lookup: CDR1 SGHRS, CDR2 YFSETQ. The CDR3 is 17 amino acids. Between the trimmed V and J ends, which lost 0 bases and 0 bases, there was a span of 12 bases.

The chain combines TRBV27 with TRBJ2-7; weak D call: TRBD1 (5 bases). The CDR3 sequence is 13 residues long. The V end was cut by 5 bases, the J end by 2 bases, with 10 bases between. CDR1 and CDR2 from the germline V gene are MNHEY and SMNVEV (reference sequence). CDR3 protein: CASSEGHPYEQYF. Here the CDR3 DNA reads TGTGCCAGCAGTGAAGGACACCCCTACGAGCAGTACTTC.

This chain joins TRBV2 and TRBJ1-4; 7 nucleotides match TRBD1. The CDR3 spans 12 residues. The germline gives CDR1 SNHLY, CDR2 FYNNEI. V gave up 11 bases and J gave up 8 bases; unmatched junction bases: 8. In nucleotides, the CDR3 is TGTGCCCAGGGTCGGGACAGAGAAAAACTGTTTTTT. It is translated as CAQGRDREKLFF.

The chain recombines TRBV6-2 or TRBV6-3 with TRBJ2-7; D uncertain. The germline gives CDR1 MNHEY, CDR2 SVGEGT. V lost 6 bases, J lost 0 bases, and 9 bases lay in between. The CDR3 length is 13 residues. The chain's CDR3 is CASSRAHSYEQYF. The CDR3 DNA follows: TGTGCCAGCAGCCGGGCCCACTCCTACGAGCAGTACTTC.

This clone was seen only a few times. J is TRBJ2-2 and V is TRBV10-2, with D possibly matching TRBD2 (6 bases). V lost 7 bases and J lost 0, with 12 bases in between. CDR1 is WSHSY and CDR2 is SAAADI in the germline V gene. The CDR3 contains 15 residues. CDR3 sequence: CASIGGAANTGELFF. CDR3 nucleotide sequence: TGCGCCAGCATCGGCGGGGCCGCGAACACCGGGGAGCTGTTTTTT.

The V gene is TRBV19, the J gene TRBJ1-2; weak D call: TRBD1 (5 bases). There are 12 residues in the CDR3. Deletions cut 3 bases from V and 10 bases from J, with 12 bases between. CDR1 and CDR2 from the germline V gene are LNHDA and SQIVND (reference sequence). CDR3 coding DNA: TGTGCCAGTAGTATGCTGGGACTTGTCTACACCTTC. It specifies CASSMLGLVYTF.

In this sample, this clone turned up a few times. The chain recombines TRBV9 with TRBJ1-2, with D tentatively TRBD1 (5 bases). Germline lookup yields CDR1 SGDLS and CDR2 YYNGEE. Trimming stripped 4 bases from V and 3 bases from J, with 10 bases between. The CDR3 has 13 residues. Written as DNA, the CDR3 is TGTGCCAGCAGCCCGTGGGGGGACTATGGCTACACCTTC. It yields the protein CASSPWGDYGYTF. The full variable domain, rest sourced from reference TRBV9 and TRBJ1-2, is DSGVTQTPKHLITATGQRVTLRCSPRSGDLSVYWYQQSLDQGLQFLIQYYNGEERAKGNILERFSAQQFPDLHSELNLSSLELGDSALYFCASSPWGDYGYTFGSGTRLTVV.

This clone was detected once. The chain couples TRBV27 to TRBJ2-7; maybe TRBD1 (5 bases). This CDR3 region has 14 residues. Trimming took off 6 bases at V and 3 bases at J, with 15 bases between the two ends. Germline lookup yields CDR1 MNHEY and CDR2 SMNVEV (reference sequence). The chain's CDR3 is CASRGQGRLYEQYF. The CDR3 DNA reads as TGTGCCAGCAGGGGGCAGGGTCGCCTCTACGAGCAGTACTTC.

This chain uses TRBV27 with TRBJ2-1, with 9 bases aligning to TRBD1. The trim removed 6 bases at V and 8 bases at J, leaving 8 bases unmatched. This CDR3 spans 14 amino acids. Germline CDR1 MNHEY, CDR2 SMNVEV (reference sequence). CDR3 in amino acids: CASSRDRVTDEQFF. CDR3 sequence (DNA): TGTGCCAGCAGCCGGGACAGGGTCACGGATGAGCAGTTCTTC.

CDR3 protein: CASSFVAGGSYEQYF. As DNA, the CDR3 is TGTGCCAGCAGCTTCGTGGCGGGGGGATCCTACGAGCAGTACTTC. The genes are TRBV7-9 and TRBJ2-7, with 8 bases identical to TRBD2. CDR3 length equals 15 residues. CDR1 and CDR2 from the germline V gene are SEHNR and FQNEAQ (reference sequence). J lost 1 base, V lost 3 bases, and 5 bases had no gene match.

J is TRBJ2-2 and V is TRBV2; 7 bases map to TRBD1. The trim removed 6 bases at V and 4 bases at J, leaving 5 bases unmatched. The CDR3 is 14 amino acids. From germline, CDR1 is SNHLY and CDR2 FYNNEI. CDR3 coding DNA: TGTGCCAGCAGGGCCCAGGGGGTCACCGGGGAGCTGTTTTTT. It yields the protein CASRAQGVTGELFF.